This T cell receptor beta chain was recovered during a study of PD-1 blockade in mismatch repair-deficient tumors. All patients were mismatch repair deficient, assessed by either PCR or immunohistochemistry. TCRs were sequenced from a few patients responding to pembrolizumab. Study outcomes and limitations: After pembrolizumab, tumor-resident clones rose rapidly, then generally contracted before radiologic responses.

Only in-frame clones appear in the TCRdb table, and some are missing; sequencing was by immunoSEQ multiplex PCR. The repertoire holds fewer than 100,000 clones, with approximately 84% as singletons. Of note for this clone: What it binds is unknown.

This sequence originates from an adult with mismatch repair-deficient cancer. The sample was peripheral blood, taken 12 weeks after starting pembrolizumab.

CDR3 in amino acids: CASSLLPFVSLEQYF. CDR3 in DNA: TGTGCCAGCAGCCTCCTCCCCTTCGTCTCGTTGGAGCAGTACTTC. The chain employs TRBV5-5 and TRBJ2-7; D unclear. Germline CDR1 and CDR2: SGHKS and YYEKEE (reference sequence). The length of the CDR3 is 15 residues. V was trimmed by 4 bases and J by 7 bases, leaving 21 bases between them.